This T cell receptor (beta chain) originates from a study of T cell repertoires in cytomegalovirus infection. There are 14 residues in the CDR3. CDR1 MDHEN and CDR2 SYDVKM come from the germline V gene. The ends were cut back, 5 bases at V and 5 bases at J, with 15 bases in the middle. TCRdb processed the reads anew with MiXCR; each CDR3 protein has one entry. The sample consists of about 310,000 distinct CDR3 sequences, roughly 16% of them appearing once. This clonotype appeared many times. The sample comprised PBMCs. This TCR came from a human donor in good health (CMV status not recorded). Some clones in this sample may be carry-over from other donors' samples. V usage is TRBV28 and J usage is TRBJ1-1; D might be TRBD1 (5 bases). CDR3: CASSVQVMGTEAFF. The CDR3 nucleotides read TGTGCCAGCAGTGTACAGGTCATGGGGACTGAAGCTTTCTTT. The whole variable domain, filled in from reference TRBV28 and TRBJ1-1, reads DVKVTQSSRYLVKRTGEKVFLECVQDMDHENMFWYRQDPGLGLRLIYFSYDVKMKEKGDIPEGYSVSREKKERFSLILESASTNQTSMYLCASSVQVMGTEAFFGQGTRLTVV.